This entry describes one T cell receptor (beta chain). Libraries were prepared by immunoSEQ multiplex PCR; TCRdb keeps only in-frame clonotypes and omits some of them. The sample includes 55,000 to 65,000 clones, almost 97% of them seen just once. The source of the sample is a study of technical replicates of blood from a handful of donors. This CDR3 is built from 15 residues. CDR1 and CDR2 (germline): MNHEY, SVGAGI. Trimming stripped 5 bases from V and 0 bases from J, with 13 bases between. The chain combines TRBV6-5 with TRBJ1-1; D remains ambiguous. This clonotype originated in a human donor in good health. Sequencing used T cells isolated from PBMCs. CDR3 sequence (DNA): TGTGCCAGCAGTCCAGACAAGGTAATGAACACTGAAGCTTTCTTT. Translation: CASSPDKVMNTEAFF.